These T cell receptor beta chains were read from a single sample in a study of cytomegalovirus exposure and HLA in healthy donors. Generated by immunoSEQ multiplex PCR, the TCRdb table keeps only in-frame clones and is missing some. The table shows about 160,000 clones, with less than 90% occurring only once. The sequenced sample was PBMCs. These TCRs come from a young woman in good health and CMV-seronegative. CDR3s include the opening cysteine and the closing phenylalanine or tryptophan. A D gene is named only where the DNA matches it firmly. Size is stated for part of the rows, as once, few or many counts, or as a class when the clone is expanded.

v_call,d_call,j_call,clone_size,cdr3_nt,cdr3_aa
TRBV7-6,NA,TRBJ1-1,NA,TGTGCCAGCAGCTTCCGGACAGAACTTTTGGGGAACACTGAAGCTTTCTTT,CASSFRTELLGNTEAFF
TRBV29-1,TRBD1,TRBJ1-2,NA,TGCAGCGTCACGGGACAGGGGAGAAACTATGGCTACACCTTC,CSVTGQGRNYGYTF
TRBV29-1,NA,TRBJ2-5,NA,TGCAGCGTTGAGAAATGGGGAGAGACCCAGTACTTC,CSVEKWGETQYF
TRBV27,TRBD2,TRBJ2-7,once,TGTGCCAGCAGTTTTCAAGCGGGAGGGCTCTACGAGCAGTACTTC,CASSFQAGGLYEQYF
TRBV10-1,TRBD1,TRBJ2-7,once,TGCGCCAGCAGTGTGAGGGGACAGCCCTACGAGCAGTACTTC,CASSVRGQPYEQYF
TRBV25-1,NA,TRBJ2-7,NA,TGTGCCAGCAGCTCGGCAGGGGAAACTTCCTACGAGCAGTACTTC,CASSSAGETSYEQYF
TRBV6-6,NA,TRBJ2-1,NA,TGTGCCAGCAGTTACTCGCCTAGACGGGAGTATAATGAGCAGTTCTTC,CASSYSPRREYNEQFF
TRBV2,NA,TRBJ1-4,NA,TGTGCCAGCAGCTATTCTAAAGACCGGGGCGAAAAACTGTTTTTT,CASSYSKDRGEKLFF
TRBV19,NA,TRBJ2-3,once,TGTGCCAGTAGTATAGCTACAGATACGCAGTATTTT,CASSIATDTQYF
TRBV4-3,NA,TRBJ1-5,NA,TGCGCCAGCAGCCAAGGGTCAAATAGCAATCAGCCCCAGCATTTT,CASSQGSNSNQPQHF
TRBV19,TRBD1,TRBJ2-2,NA,TGTGCCAGTAGTGCCCCCTCCGGGACAGGGAACACCGGGGAGCTGTTTTTT,CASSAPSGTGNTGELFF
TRBV28,NA,TRBJ1-1,NA,TGTGCCAGCAGTTTTACGACGACGGTCTGGTCAAACACTGAAGCTTTCTTT,CASSFTTTVWSNTEAFF
TRBV27,NA,TRBJ2-1,NA,TGTGCCAGCAGTTCCAGACCGTATGATGGGTACAATGAGCAGTTCTTC,CASSSRPYDGYNEQFF
TRBV12-5,TRBD1,TRBJ1-5,NA,TGTGCTAGTGGTCTAAACTCGGGACAGGGAGGGCAGCCCCAGCATTTT,CASGLNSGQGGQPQHF
TRBV6-6,TRBD2,TRBJ2-1,NA,TGTGCCAGCAGTTACGAGACTAGCGGGATCCTTAATGAGCAGTTCTTC,CASSYETSGILNEQFF
TRBV11-2,NA,TRBJ2-1,NA,TGTGCCAGCAGCCCACTAACCGGGAGCTCCTACAATGAGCAGTTCTTC,CASSPLTGSSYNEQFF
TRBV28,TRBD1,TRBJ2-7,NA,TGTGCCAGCAGTCCAGGGGGCCTTTCCTACGAGCAGTACTTC,CASSPGGLSYEQYF
TRBV9,TRBD1,TRBJ1-1,NA,TGTGCCAGCAGCGATCCTGAGACAGGGGGAAACACTGAAGCTTTCTTT,CASSDPETGGNTEAFF
TRBV4-1,TRBD1,TRBJ1-6,NA,TGCGCCAGCAGCCAAGATGGAGAGGGGGCGAATTCACCCCTCCACTTT,CASSQDGEGANSPLHF
TRBV7-2,TRBD1,TRBJ1-2,NA,TGTGCCAGCAGAACAGGGGTTGGTAACTATGGCTACACCTTC,CASRTGVGNYGYTF
TRBV6-6,TRBD1,TRBJ2-1,NA,TGTGCCAGCAGTCTACCGGGACAGGGATACAATGAGCAGTTCTTC,CASSLPGQGYNEQFF
TRBV11-2,NA,TRBJ2-1,NA,TGTGCCAGCAGCTTTAGACAGGGAGGAGGCAATGAGCAGTTCTTC,CASSFRQGGGNEQFF
TRBV11-2,NA,TRBJ2-7,NA,TGTGCCAGCAGCTTAATCGGACTACAACTCGGGGAGCAGTACTTC,CASSLIGLQLGEQYF
TRBV29-1,NA,TRBJ2-6,NA,TGCAGCGTTGGGAGGGCTGGGGCCAACGTCCTGACTTTC,CSVGRAGANVLTF
TRBV27,TRBD2,TRBJ2-3,NA,TGTGCCAGCAGTCGCGGGGGGTTGTTGGATACGCAGTATTTT,CASSRGGLLDTQYF
TRBV19,NA,TRBJ1-5,NA,TGTGCCAGTAGTTCCGGGATACAGCCCCAGCATTTT,CASSSGIQPQHF
TRBV11-3,TRBD2,TRBJ2-5,NA,TGTGCCAGCAGCTCCGGACTAGCGGGGGGTCAAGAGACCCAGTACTTC,CASSSGLAGGQETQYF
TRBV20-1,NA,TRBJ2-1,NA,TGCAGTGCTAGGGTGGCTGAGCAGTTCTTC,CSARVAEQFF
TRBV7-8,TRBD1,TRBJ2-7,NA,TGTGCCAGCAGCTTAGAGGGACAGCGCGACGAGCAGTACTTC,CASSLEGQRDEQYF
TRBV7-8,NA,TRBJ1-5,NA,TGTGCCAGCAGCTTAGCGAGGGATCAGCCCCAGCATTTT,CASSLARDQPQHF
TRBV9,NA,TRBJ1-2,NA,TGTGCCAGCAGCGGGGGTTTTGACTATGGCTACACCTTC,CASSGGFDYGYTF
TRBV2,TRBD1,TRBJ2-7,once,TGTGCCAGCAACGAAGCCGGGACAGGGGCCTACGAGCAGTACTTC,CASNEAGTGAYEQYF
TRBV28,NA,TRBJ1-3,NA,TGTGCCAGCAGCGGAAACACCATATATTTT,CASSGNTIYF
TRBV6-5,TRBD1,TRBJ2-7,NA,TGTGCCAGCAGCGGCGTGACAGGGGCCTACGAGCAGTACTTC,CASSGVTGAYEQYF
TRBV10-1,NA,TRBJ2-1,NA,TGCGCCACCGGACGCTACAATGAGCAGTTCTTC,CATGRYNEQFF
TRBV19,TRBD1,TRBJ2-5,NA,TGTGCCAGCCAAGGTGACAGGGGGTCGGAGACCCAGTACTTC,CASQGDRGSETQYF
TRBV28,NA,TRBJ2-7,NA,TGTGCCAGCAGTTCCCGCTACGAGCAGTACTTC,CASSSRYEQYF
TRBV30,NA,TRBJ1-2,NA,TGTGCCTGGAGCCGACGGGGGGGCCGGAGGGTATTTAACTATGGCTACACCTTC,CAWSRRGGRRVFNYGYTF
TRBV6-6,TRBD1,TRBJ2-3,once,TGTGCCAGCAGTTATGACAGGGGGCATATCACAGATACGCAGTATTTT,CASSYDRGHITDTQYF
TRBV28,NA,TRBJ2-1,NA,TGTGCCAGCAGGCCCAGGGATCGCAATGAGCAGTTCTTC,CASRPRDRNEQFF
TRBV27,TRBD2,TRBJ2-2,NA,TGTGCCAGCACCCAGACTAGCGGGAGGTTTTCGAACACCGGGGAGCTGTTTTTT,CASTQTSGRFSNTGELFF
TRBV2,TRBD1,TRBJ2-3,once,TGTGCCAGCAGTTGGGACAGGCAAGTCACAGATACGCAGTATTTT,CASSWDRQVTDTQYF
TRBV20-1,NA,TRBJ2-1,NA,TGCAGTGCTTCGGAAAATGAGCAGTTCTTC,CSASENEQFF
TRBV6-5,NA,TRBJ1-1,NA,TGTGCCAGCAGTTACTCGGGGGGAGCTTTCTTT,CASSYSGGAFF
TRBV6-8,TRBD1,TRBJ1-4,NA,TGTGCCAGCGGCGCGACAGGGGGCTCGGAAAAACTGTTTTTT,CASGATGGSEKLFF
TRBV9,NA,TRBJ1-1,NA,TGTGCCAGCACGCGGGGTGGATCGGAAACGCCTGTTGCTTTCTTT,CASTRGGSETPVAFF
TRBV4-3,NA,TRBJ2-7,NA,TGCGCCAGCAGCCCCTACCAAGGTTTTGGCGAGCAGTACTTC,CASSPYQGFGEQYF
TRBV4-2,TRBD2,TRBJ2-7,NA,TGTGCCAGCAGCCGAAGCGGGAGCTCCTACGAGCAGTACTTC,CASSRSGSSYEQYF
TRBV5-4,TRBD2,TRBJ2-1,NA,TGTGCCAGCAGCTTGGTAGCGGGGGATCACAATGAGCAGTTCTTC,CASSLVAGDHNEQFF
TRBV27,TRBD2,TRBJ2-7,NA,TGTGCCAGCAGCCCCTCGGCGGGAGTAGAATCCTACGAGCAGTACTTC,CASSPSAGVESYEQYF
TRBV5-1,TRBD1,TRBJ1-4,NA,TGCGCCAGCAGCTTGTGGGGGACAGGGTCGGATGAAAAACTGTTTTTT,CASSLWGTGSDEKLFF
TRBV12-5,NA,TRBJ1-6,NA,TGTGCTAGTGGCCTGATCTCTGGCTGGGGCCTCCCTTCACCCCTCCACTTT,CASGLISGWGLPSPLHF
TRBV5-6,NA,TRBJ2-2,NA,TGTGCCAGCAGTGAAGGGGGAATCGGGGAGCTGTTTTTT,CASSEGGIGELFF